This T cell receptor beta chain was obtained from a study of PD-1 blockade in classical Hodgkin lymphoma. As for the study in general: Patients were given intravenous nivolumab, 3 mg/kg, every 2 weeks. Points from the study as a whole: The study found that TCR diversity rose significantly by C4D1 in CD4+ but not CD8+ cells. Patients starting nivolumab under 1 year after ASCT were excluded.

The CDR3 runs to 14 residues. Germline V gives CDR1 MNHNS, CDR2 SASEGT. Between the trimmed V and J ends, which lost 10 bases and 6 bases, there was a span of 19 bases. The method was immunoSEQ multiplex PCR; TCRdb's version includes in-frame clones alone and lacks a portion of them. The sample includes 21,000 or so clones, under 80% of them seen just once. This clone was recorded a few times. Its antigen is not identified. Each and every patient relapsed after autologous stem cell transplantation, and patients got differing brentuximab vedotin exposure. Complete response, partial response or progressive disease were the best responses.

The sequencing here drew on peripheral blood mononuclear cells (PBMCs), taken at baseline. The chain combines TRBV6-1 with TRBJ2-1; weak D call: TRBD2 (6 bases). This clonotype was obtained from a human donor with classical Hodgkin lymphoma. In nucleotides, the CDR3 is TGTGCCACCCATCCGCGGGGTCCCCTCAATGAGCAGTTCTTC. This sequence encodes CATHPRGPLNEQFF.